These 24 T cell receptor beta chains were sequenced from one sample in a study of radiotherapy plus CTLA-4 blockade in lung cancer. Only in-frame clones appear in the TCRdb table, and some are missing; sequencing was by immunoSEQ multiplex PCR. Found here are 40,000 or so clones, over 55% of them singletons; the top ten hold approximately 17%. Sample: peripheral blood, taken from a patient treated with radiotherapy plus ipilimumab. These receptors all stem from a human donor with non-small cell lung cancer who had a partial response to radiotherapy plus ipilimumab.

A few counts support this clone. Other DNA sequences in the same sample also yield this CDR3. The J gene is TRBJ1-6, the V gene TRBV7-9; 8 bases are shared with TRBD1. The germline gives CDR1 SEHNR, CDR2 FQNEAQ (reference sequence). The length of the CDR3 is 16 residues. Losses at the gene ends were 7 bases for V and 7 bases for J; bases not matched to a gene: 12. CDR3 residues: CASTWGTGVWNSPLHF. CDR3 in DNA: TGTGCCAGCACTTGGGGGACAGGAGTTTGGAATTCACCCCTCCACTTT.

This clone was counted between two and nine times. The V gene is TRBV2, the J gene TRBJ2-7; D possibly corresponds to TRBD1 (6 bases). The CDR3 is 14 residues long. V was clipped by 4 bases and J by 2 bases, with 12 bases between them. Germline values: CDR1 SNHLY, CDR2 FYNNEI. CDR3 coding DNA: TGTGCCAGCAGTGTTCAGGGGCTCACCTACGAGCAGTACTTC. Its protein product is CASSVQGLTYEQYF.

The chain links TRBV9 to TRBJ2-3, with D maybe TRBD2 (6 bases). V dropped 6 bases and J dropped 3 bases, with 17 bases sitting between them. Germline V gene sequence: CDR1 SGDLS, CDR2 YYNGEE. The CDR3 has 15 residues. The DNA of the CDR3 is TGTGCCAGCAACAGTTGGGGGGTTCATACAGATACGCAGTATTTT. Its protein is CASNSWGVHTDTQYF.

This clone has a handful of counts. This chain links TRBV5-4 with TRBJ2-1; 12 positions agree with TRBD2. CDR1 is SGHNT and CDR2 is YYREEE in the germline V gene (reference sequence). The CDR3 has 16 residues. Trimming removed 4 bases from V and 2 bases from J; junction bases left unmatched: 4. CDR3 region: CASSQSSGGAYNEQFF. CDR3 sequence (DNA): TGTGCCAGCAGCCAATCTAGCGGGGGGGCCTACAATGAGCAGTTCTTC. The full variable domain, in which reference TRBV5-4 and TRBJ2-1 provide the parts outside the CDR3, is ETGVTQSPTHLIKTRGQQVTLRCSSQSGHNTVSWYQQALGQGPQFIFQYYREEENGRGNFPPRFSGLQFPNYSSELNVNALELDDSALYLCASSQSSGGAYNEQFFGPGTRLTVL.

In its sample, this clone was seen a few times. The genes are TRBV27 and TRBJ2-3; the D is unclear. Germline V lookup: CDR1 MNHEY, CDR2 SMNVEV (reference sequence). The CDR3 covers 12 residues. V was pared by 5 bases and J by 8 bases, with 11 bases between. Here the CDR3 DNA reads TGTGCCAGCAGTACCCTCGTCGGTACGCAGTATTTT. This codes for CASSTLVGTQYF.

The chain couples TRBV5-1 to TRBJ2-3; 8 nucleotides agree with TRBD1. This CDR3 has 14 residues. Germline loops: CDR1 SGHRS, CDR2 YFSETQ. V lost 3 bases, J lost 6 bases, and 6 bases stayed unmatched. Written as DNA, the CDR3 is TGCGCCAGCAGCTCTCAGGGGGCTCGGGATACGCAGTATTTT. This codes for CASSSQGARDTQYF.

In DNA, the CDR3 is TGCGCCAGCAGCCGGACTAGCGGTACCTACGAGCAGTACTTC. This gives the protein CASSRTSGTYEQYF. The chain combines TRBV5-1 with TRBJ2-5; 10 bases fit TRBD2. TRBJ2-7 matches the DNA end more closely, so the J call is doubtful. CDR1 SGHRS and CDR2 YFSETQ come from the germline V gene. This CDR3 region has 14 residues.

The chain employs TRBV7-9 and TRBJ1-2, with D hard to call. This CDR3 is 14 amino acids long. The V and J ends lost 1 base and 8 bases respectively, with 14 bases between them. Germline loops: CDR1 SEHNR, CDR2 FQNEAQ (reference sequence). The CDR3 loop reads CASSLVFGVYGYTF. As DNA, the CDR3 is TGTGCCAGCAGCTTAGTCTTCGGGGTGTACGGCTACACCTTC.

CDR3 in DNA: TGTGCCAGCTCACCAAGACAGGGATTCTCTGGAAACACCATATATTTT. This gives the protein CASSPRQGFSGNTIYF. The genes are TRBV18 and TRBJ1-3, with 7 bases lining up with TRBD1. The length of the CDR3 is 16 residues. Unmatched junction bases numbered 4, after V lost 2 bases and J lost 0 bases. CDR1 is KGHSH and CDR2 is LQKENI in the germline V gene.

This clone was seen a handful of times. The rearrangement links TRBV6-6 to TRBJ2-7, with D tentatively TRBD2 (5 bases). V was trimmed by 4 bases and J by 5 bases, leaving 18 bases between them. The CDR3 totals 15 residues. Germline CDR1 MNHNY, CDR2 SVGAGI (reference sequence). This CDR3 reads CASSSIRTGSHEQYF. In DNA, the CDR3 is TGTGCCAGCAGTTCCATTCGAACGGGATCCCACGAGCAGTACTTC.

V gene TRBV10-2 combines with J gene TRBJ2-1, with 14 nucleotides matching TRBD2. Germline V gene lookup returns CDR1 WSHSY and CDR2 SAAADI. V shed 6 bases, J shed 9 bases, and the junction held 7 bases outside the gene matches. There are 15 residues in the CDR3. The CDR3 DNA reads TGCGCCAGCAGCCCGGGACTAGCGGGAGTGGGTGAGCAGTTCTTC. Translating gives CASSPGLAGVGEQFF.

The chain couples TRBV19 to TRBJ1-2, with 7 bases identical to TRBD1. The CDR3 is 15 amino acids. Germline CDR1 and CDR2: LNHDA and SQIVND (reference sequence). J lost 3 bases, V lost 5 bases, and 9 bases had no gene match. CDR3 bases: TGTGCCAGTAGTCCCTCCGCGACAGGGCACTATGGCTACACCTTC. This translates into CASSPSATGHYGYTF.

The V and J genes are TRBV7-2 and TRBJ1-4; D unclear. The CDR3 runs to 15 residues. Trimming stripped 6 bases from V and 0 bases from J, with 11 bases between. The germline CDR1 and CDR2 sequences are SGHTA and FQGNSA. The CDR3 nucleotides are TGTGCCAGCAGTCTACAGCATGCAACTAATGAAAAACTGTTTTTT. Encoded protein: CASSLQHATNEKLFF. Drawing the rest from reference TRBV7-2 and TRBJ1-4, the complete variable domain is GAGVSQSPSNKVTEKGKDVELRCDPISGHTALYWYRQSLGQGLEFLIYFQGNSAPDKSGLPSDRFSAERTGGSVSTLTIQRTQQEDSAVYLCASSLQHATNEKLFFGSGTQLSVL.

The V and J genes are TRBV5-1 and TRBJ2-3; 7 bases line up with TRBD2. The CDR3 loop spans 15 amino acids. CDR1 and CDR2 from the germline V gene are SGHRS and YFSETQ. J was trimmed by 5 bases and V by 0 bases; bases with no gene match: 6. The DNA of the CDR3 is TGCGCCAGCAGCTTGGCCGGGACTACTCAAGATACGCAGTATTTT. This translates into CASSLAGTTQDTQYF. The full variable domain, rest sourced from reference TRBV5-1 and TRBJ2-3, is KAGVTQTPRYLIKTRGQQVTLSCSPISGHRSVSWYQQTPGQGLQFLFEYFSETQRNKGNFPGRFSGRQFSNSRSEMNVSTLELGDSALYLCASSLAGTTQDTQYFGPGTRLTVL.

The chain couples TRBV11-1 to TRBJ2-1; TRBD2 aligns across 9 bases. Germline assignment: CDR1 SGHAT and CDR2 FQDESV (reference sequence). The CDR3 consists of 16 residues. Germline trimming cut 6 bases from V and 5 bases from J; bases unmatched to any gene: 11. CDR3 DNA: TGTGCCAGCAGGAGAGGGGCTAGCGGGGCGGACAATGAGCAGTTCTTC. This encodes CASRRGASGADNEQFF.

The J gene is TRBJ2-3, the V gene TRBV25-1; D is possibly TRBD1 (5 bases). Per the germline V gene, CDR1 is MGHDK and CDR2 is SYGVNS. The ends were cut back, 7 bases at V and 6 bases at J, with 29 bases in the middle. The CDR3 totals 18 residues. CDR3 loop: CASKGVDRARVSRDTQYF. DNA of the CDR3: TGTGCCAGCAAAGGGGTGGATCGGGCTCGAGTTTCCAGGGATACGCAGTATTTT.

This clone was observed once. CDR3 DNA: TGTGCCAGCAGTTACTCGTACAGGTACAACACTGAAGCTTTCTTT. Protein: CASSYSYRYNTEAFF. The V and J genes are TRBV6-5 and TRBJ1-1; tentative D call: TRBD1 (5 bases). Germline CDR1 and CDR2: MNHEY and SVGAGI. The CDR3 totals 15 residues. V shed 0 bases and J shed 2 bases, with 10 bases lying between them.

V usage is TRBV7-9 and J usage is TRBJ2-3; the D gene is possibly TRBD2 (6 bases). Germline CDR1 is SEHNR and CDR2 is FQNEAQ (reference sequence). This CDR3 is built from 14 residues. V was clipped by 7 bases and J by 2 bases, with 13 bases between them. For the CDR3, the DNA is TGTGCCAGCAACCCCCGACTAGACACAGATACGCAGTATTTT. It codes for CASNPRLDTDTQYF.

Ten or more counts support this clone. The V and J genes are TRBV5-6 and TRBJ2-7; 7 bases align to TRBD1. V lost 0 bases, J lost 3 bases, and 9 bases stayed unmatched. This CDR3 is 16 amino acids long. The germline CDR1 and CDR2 sequences are SGHDT and YYEEEE. CDR3: CASSLARGIWRYEQYF. The CDR3 nucleotides are TGTGCCAGCAGCTTGGCCAGGGGGATTTGGCGCTACGAGCAGTACTTC.

V is TRBV5-4 and J is TRBJ2-6; D may be TRBD1 (6 bases). The germline CDR1 and CDR2 sequences are SGHNT and YYREEE (reference sequence). This CDR3 is 17 amino acids long. V shed 6 bases and J shed 0 bases, with 16 bases lying between them. CDR3 bases: TGTGCCAGCACCCAGGGCGGACAGAACTCTGGGGCCAACGTCCTGACTTTC. Its protein is CASTQGGQNSGANVLTF.

This sequence joins TRBV6-5 and TRBJ2-5; D might be TRBD1 (5 bases). Deletions cut 5 bases from V and 0 bases from J, with 10 bases between. Germline V gene lookup returns CDR1 MNHEY and CDR2 SVGAGI. The length of the CDR3 is 14 residues. The CDR3 sequence is CASSLQGDQETQYF. The CDR3 bases are TGTGCCAGCAGTCTCCAGGGCGACCAAGAGACCCAGTACTTC.

This rearrangement joins TRBV5-8 to TRBJ2-7; 9 nucleotides match TRBD1. The ends lost 1 base at V and 0 bases at J; junction bases unmatched: 17. The CDR3 is made up of 20 amino acids. Germline CDR1 and CDR2: SGHTS and YDEGEE. CDR3 nucleotides: TGTGCCAGCAGCTTGTATCCGGGACAGGGATTTCTTGACCACTCCTACGAGCAGTACTTC. Translation gives CASSLYPGQGFLDHSYEQYF.

This clone turned up a few times. The chain combines TRBV30 with TRBJ2-5; TRBD2 is a possible D gene (5 bases). V gave up 1 base and J gave up 5 bases, with 14 bases separating them. The CDR3 runs 14 residues. In germline, CDR1 is GTSNPN, CDR2 SVGIG (reference sequence). This chain's CDR3 is CAWSGLAGFETQYF. The CDR3, as DNA: TGTGCCTGGAGTGGGCTGGCGGGTTTCGAGACCCAGTACTTC.

The chain is built from TRBV15 and TRBJ1-1, with TRBD1 matching over 7 bases. Trimming cost V 1 base and J 5 bases; bases outside gene matches: 4. Germline CDR1 LNHNV, CDR2 YYDKDF (reference sequence). This CDR3 region has 14 residues. CDR3 amino acids: CATSRGGTETEAFF. The CDR3 nucleotides are TGTGCCACCAGCAGAGGTGGGACAGAAACTGAAGCTTTCTTT. The variable domain in full, with the rest retrieved from reference TRBV15 and TRBJ1-1, is DAMVIQNPRYQVTQFGKPVTLSCSQTLNHNVMYWYQQKSSQAPKLLFHYYDKDFNNEADTPDNFQSRRPNTSFCFLDIRSPGLGDTAMYLCATSRGGTETEAFFGQGTRLTVV.